A single sample gave rise to the 16 T cell receptor beta chains below, sequenced in a study of tumor-infiltrating lymphocytes in primary liver carcinoma. Blood RNA originated from unsorted whole blood, with germline DNA additionally extracted. From approximately 0.5 ug of total RNA, TCR beta-specific cDNA was reverse-transcribed using a constant-region primer. Modified slightly, ARM-PCR produced TCR beta libraries over three nested multiplex PCR rounds. The first two PCR rounds used TRBV1-TRBV30 forward primers with a C-beta reverse primer, about 10 cycles each. TCRdb ran MiXCR on the multiplex PCR reads and lists one entry per CDR3 protein. The table lists 330,000 or so distinct CDR3 sequences, 65% of them singletons. Sequenced: peripheral blood. Receptors were obtained from a man aged 35-49 years with primary liver carcinoma and hepatitis B virus infection.

Worth noting for this clonotype: A junction end diverges from the germline sequence, so it may reflect a read error. The V gene is TRBV11-2, the J gene TRBJ1-4; D remains ambiguous. From germline, CDR1 is SGHAT and CDR2 FQNNGV. This CDR3 is built from 14 residues. CDR3 protein: CTSSEDSLGEKLFF. The CDR3 bases are TGTACCAGCAGCGAAGATTCCTTGGGTGAAAAACTATTTTTT.

Worth noting for this clonotype: Its ends do not fully match the called genes, so a read error is possible. CDR3 residues: CASSLVGTPPYNEQLF. The CDR3 nucleotides are TGTGCCAGCAGCTTAGTCGGGACTCCCCCATACAATGAACAGCTCTTC. The chain employs TRBV11-2 and TRBJ2-1; a possible D gene is TRBD2 (6 bases). In germline, CDR1 is SGHAT, CDR2 FQNNGV. The CDR3 covers 16 residues. The whole variable domain, remainder taken from reference TRBV11-2 and TRBJ2-1, is EAGVAQSPRYKIIEKRQSVAFWCNPISGHATLYWYQQILGQGPKLLIQFQNNGVVDDSQLPKDRFSAERLKGVDSTLKIQPAKLEDSAVYLCASSLVGTPPYNEQLFGPGTRLTVL.

Turning to this clonotype: A clone one base away is much larger, so this may be a read error. This CDR3 reads CASSLRWGQELLNTEAFF. The CDR3 nucleotides are TGCGCCAGCAGCTTGAGGTGGGGACAGGAACTTCTGAACACTGAAGCTTTCTTT. The gene calls are TRBV5-1 and TRBJ1-1, with 8 nucleotides matching TRBD1. Trimming at V came to 1 base and at J to 0 bases, leaving 11 bases not matched to a gene. The CDR3 totals 18 residues. CDR1 SGHRS and CDR2 YFSETQ come from the germline V gene.

This CDR3 reads CASSKGGFGYEQYF. The CDR3 DNA is TGTGCCAGCAGTAAGGGCGGGTTCGGCTACGAGCAGTACTTC. The gene calls are TRBV6-1 and TRBJ2-7; D is possibly TRBD2 (5 bases). Trimming removed 5 bases at V and 3 bases at J, with 14 bases between. Germline V gives CDR1 MNHNS, CDR2 SASEGT. This CDR3 has 14 residues.

At least ten counts were recorded for this clonotype. The rearrangement joins TRBV5-5 to TRBJ2-1, with a weak D call TRBD2 (6 bases). V lost 6 bases and J 7 bases, leaving 17 bases between the germline ends. Germline lookup yields CDR1 SGHKS and CDR2 YYEKEE (reference sequence). This CDR3 has 14 amino acids. DNA for the CDR3: TGTGCCAGCACCCCCGGGGCTAGCGTTAATGAGCAGTTCTTC. Translated: CASTPGASVNEQFF.

The chain uses TRBV4-2 and TRBJ2-1, with 10 bases lining up with TRBD2. The CDR3 consists of 16 residues. V shed 1 base, J shed 9 bases, and the junction held 9 bases outside the gene matches. Germline-derived CDR1 and CDR2 are LGHNA and YNFKEQ. CDR3 protein: CASSQATSGALVEQFF. The CDR3 coding sequence is TGTGCCAGCAGCCAAGCAACTAGCGGGGCCCTGGTTGAGCAGTTCTTC.

This clonotype was found a few times. This rearrangement joins TRBV5-5 to TRBJ2-5; 9 bases map to TRBD2. Germline lookup yields CDR1 SGHKS and CDR2 YYEKEE (reference sequence). The junction had 11 bases not matched to a gene; V was cut back by 4 bases and J by 1 base. This CDR3 spans 17 amino acids. The CDR3 coding sequence is TGTGCCAGCAGCCCCTCGGGGCCTAGCGGGACCCAAGAGACCCAGTACTTC. Translating it yields CASSPSGPSGTQETQYF.

This clonotype was observed a handful of times. The chain links TRBV28 to TRBJ2-5, with D uncertain. This CDR3 spans 11 amino acids. Germline CDR1 is MDHEN and CDR2 is SYDVKM. V was shortened by 6 bases and J by 7 bases, with 9 bases between the two germline ends. The CDR3 coding sequence is TGTGCCAGCAGCAATAGGCTGACCCAGTACTTC. As protein: CASSNRLTQYF.

This clonotype was seen a few times. V gene TRBV13 combines with J gene TRBJ2-7, with TRBD1 identical over 7 bases. The germline gives CDR1 PRHDT, CDR2 FYEKMQ (reference sequence). CDR3 length: 14 amino acids. The ends lost 5 bases at V and 0 bases at J; junction bases unmatched: 4. The CDR3 protein is CASSTGTASYEQYF. CDR3 DNA sequence: TGTGCCAGCAGCACCGGGACAGCCTCCTACGAGCAGTACTTC.

A remark on this clonotype: At one of its ends the junction is not consistent with the germline gene, which may arise from a read error. The V and J genes are TRBV10-3 and TRBJ2-1; D possibly corresponds to TRBD1 (5 bases). This CDR3 comprises 16 residues. Germline assignment: CDR1 ENHRY and CDR2 SYGVKD. For the CDR3, the DNA is TGTGCCACACATAAGGCCAACAGGAACTCCTACAGTGAGCAGTTCTTC. Residues: CATHKANRNSYSEQFF.

As regards this clonotype: The junction does not match germline at one end; this may be a read error. The rearrangement links TRBV5-4 to TRBJ1-2; weak D call: TRBD1 (5 bases). CDR3 size: 15 residues. CDR1 and CDR2 from the germline V gene are SGHNT and YYREEE (reference sequence). CDR3 coding DNA: TGTGCCAGGAGCTTACGGGCAGGGATAAGCTATGGCTACACCTTC. Its translation: CARSLRAGISYGYTF.

Note on this clonotype: At one of its ends the junction is not consistent with the germline gene, which may arise from a read error. This chain joins TRBV28 and TRBJ1-2; the match to TRBD1 covers 8 bases. From germline, CDR1 is MDHEN and CDR2 SYDVKM. The CDR3 runs to 15 residues. CDR3: CVSSLDRGANYGYTF. CDR3 nucleotide sequence: TGTGTCAGCAGTTTAGACAGGGGTGCTAACTATGGCTACACCTTC.

The CDR3 sequence: CASSLRLAGGDEQFF. DNA for the CDR3: TGTGCCAGCAGCTTACGGCTAGCGGGAGGCGATGAGCAGTTCTTC. This chain uses TRBV7-6 with TRBJ2-1; 11 bases map to TRBD2. The CDR3 runs to 15 residues. Germline V CDR1 and CDR2: SGHVS, FNYEAQ. Losses at the gene ends were 2 bases for V and 8 bases for J; bases not matched to a gene: 5.

In the case of this clonotype: This clone may be a read error of a much larger clone one base away. The J gene is TRBJ2-3, the V gene TRBV6-5; 9 nucleotides match TRBD1. There are 15 residues in the CDR3. After removal of 0 bases from V and 5 bases from J, the junction contained 3 bases not matched to a gene. The germline V gene has CDR1 MNHEY and CDR2 SVGAGI. CDR3 nucleotides: TGTGCCAGCAGTTACTCTTGGACAGGGGAAGATACGCAGTATTTT. Its translation is CASSYSWTGEDTQYF.

Comments on this clonotype: This clone may be a read error of a much larger clone one base away. This sequence joins TRBV30 and TRBJ1-1; a possible D gene is TRBD1 (5 bases). This CDR3 is built from 12 residues. Germline assignment: CDR1 GTSNPN and CDR2 SVGIG (reference sequence). Here the CDR3 reads CAWGGWNTEALF. The CDR3 nucleotides read TGTGCCTGGGGGGGATGGAACACTGAAGCTCTCTTT. The variable domain in full, with the rest retrieved from reference TRBV30 and TRBJ1-1, is SQTIHQWPATLVQPVGSPLSLECTVEGTSNPNLYWYRQAAGRGLQLLFYSVGIGQISSEVPQNLSASRPQDRQFILSSKKLLLSDSGFYLCAWGGWNTEALFGQGTRLTVV.

This clonotype was detected ten times or more. This chain connects TRBV11-2 to TRBJ2-7; D is ambiguous. Germline V CDR1 and CDR2: SGHAT, FQNNGV. With 1 base removed from V and 2 bases from J, the gap between germline ends came to 9 bases. The CDR3 extends over 14 amino acids. The CDR3 here is CASSLGRRPYEQYF. CDR3 nucleotides: TGTGCCAGCAGCTTAGGGCGTAGGCCCTACGAGCAGTACTTC.